This entry lists 9 T cell receptor beta chains sequenced from one sample in a study of blood T cell repertoires in COVID-19. The method was immunoSEQ multiplex PCR; TCRdb's version includes in-frame clones alone and lacks a portion of them. The data hold 230,000 or so clones, with about 87% observed a single time. Sequencing was done on a sample of PBMCs or T cells enriched from blood (not recorded which). The origin of the receptors is a woman aged 40-49 years with acute COVID-19.

In this sample, this clone turned up a few times. CDR3 nucleotide sequence: TGTGCCAGCCGGGGGGGGGTGAACGAGCAGTACTTC. Protein sequence: CASRGGVNEQYF. The genes are TRBV19 and TRBJ2-7, with 8 bases identical to TRBD2. The CDR3 runs 12 residues. V lost 9 bases to trimming and J lost 5 bases; unmatched junction nucleotides: 6. Looked up from germline, CDR1 is LNHDA and CDR2 is SQIVND (reference sequence).

The chain joins TRBV14 to TRBJ2-3, with D possibly being TRBD2 (6 bases). The CDR3 spans 16 residues. The V end was cut by 7 bases, the J end by 7 bases, with 24 bases between. The germline V gene has CDR1 SGHDN and CDR2 FVKESK. CDR3: CASTDGPGGWENTQYF. The CDR3 nucleotides are TGTGCCAGCACGGACGGGCCAGGAGGGTGGGAAAATACGCAGTATTTT.

CDR3 coding DNA: TGTGCCAGCAGTGAGCAGGGCTTCTCTGGAAACACCATATATTTT. It specifies CASSEQGFSGNTIYF. The chain is built from TRBV28 and TRBJ1-3; D is perhaps TRBD1 (5 bases). CDR1 and CDR2 from the germline V gene are MDHEN and SYDVKM. The CDR3 runs 15 residues. Between the trimmed V and J ends, which lost 5 bases and 0 bases, there was a span of 11 bases.

The chain combines TRBV6-5 with TRBJ1-2, with 8 bases aligning to TRBD1. The CDR3 runs to 14 residues. The V gene's germline CDR1 is MNHEY and CDR2 SVGAGI. V shed 4 bases and J 6 bases; nucleotides not matched to a gene: 7. This CDR3 is CASSSHGDRNGYTF. In DNA form, the CDR3 reads TGTGCCAGCAGTTCCCATGGGGACAGGAATGGCTACACCTTC.

The V gene is TRBV10-3, the J gene TRBJ1-1, with D unclear. The germline V gene encodes CDR1 ENHRY and CDR2 SYGVKD. The CDR3 spans 12 residues. In DNA form, the CDR3 reads TGTGCTGTGGGAGGGTCGGAGACTGAAGCTTTCTTT. Translating it yields CAVGGSETEAFF.

The rearrangement joins TRBV7-2 to TRBJ2-2, with 8 nucleotides matching TRBD2. V dropped 0 bases and J dropped 8; count of bases not matched to a gene: 8. CDR1 is SGHTA and CDR2 is FQGNSA in the germline V gene. The CDR3 covers 16 residues. The CDR3 is CASSLAPTSGGGELFF. CDR3 DNA sequence: TGTGCCAGCAGCTTAGCCCCTACTAGCGGAGGTGGGGAGCTGTTTTTT.

This chain links TRBV10-3 with TRBJ2-1; 7 bases fit TRBD2. Germline assignment: CDR1 ENHRY and CDR2 SYGVKD. The CDR3 extends over 14 amino acids. Trimming removed 5 bases from V and 9 bases from J; junction bases left unmatched: 10. CDR3 protein: CAISRLAGTGEQFF. DNA for the CDR3: TGTGCCATCAGTCGACTAGCTGGAACTGGTGAGCAGTTCTTC.

This clone was seen just once. This chain uses TRBV18 with TRBJ1-1; TRBD1 is a possible D gene (5 bases). Trimming removed 6 bases from V and 4 bases from J, with 12 bases in between. The CDR3 loop spans 13 amino acids. From germline, CDR1 is KGHSH and CDR2 LQKENI. The CDR3 protein is CASSSREGTEAFF. CDR3 nucleotide sequence: TGTGCCAGCTCGTCCAGGGAGGGCACTGAAGCTTTCTTT.

This chain uses TRBV18 with TRBJ2-7; TRBD2 aligns across 8 bases. The CDR3 loop spans 14 amino acids. The germline gives CDR1 KGHSH, CDR2 LQKENI. With 8 bases clipped from V and 2 bases from J, the junction kept 8 bases outside the gene matches. The CDR3 DNA reads as TGTGCCAGCGCGCGGGGGGCCTCGACCTACGAGCAGTACTTC. It encodes CASARGASTYEQYF. Based on the CDR3 plus reference TRBV18 and TRBJ2-7, the full variable domain is NAGVMQNPRHLVRRRGQEARLRCSPMKGHSHVYWYRQLPEEGLKFMVYLQKENIIDESGMPKERFSAEFPKEGPSILRIQQVVRGDSAAYFCASARGASTYEQYFGPGTRLTVT.